A single sample is the source of the 20 T cell receptor beta chains below, sequenced in a study of T cell responses to AZD1222 COVID-19 vaccine. TCRdb keeps only in-frame clones here, not all; method: immunoSEQ multiplex PCR. The sample yields about 120,000 clones, over 85% seen once. The source material was peripheral blood, sampled on day 0 of AZD1222 vaccination. The origin of the receptors is an adult in good health.

V gene TRBV28 combines with J gene TRBJ1-2, with D unclear. With 2 bases removed from V and 0 bases from J, the gap between germline ends came to 7 bases. The CDR3 length is 14 residues. CDR1 and CDR2 (germline): MDHEN, SYDVKM. The CDR3, as DNA: TGTGCCAGCAGTTTAACAACCCCTAACTATGGCTACACCTTC. It yields the protein CASSLTTPNYGYTF.

The rearrangement uses TRBV27 and TRBJ1-2; D uncertain. CDR1 is MNHEY and CDR2 is SMNVEV in the germline V gene (reference sequence). CDR3 length: 12 residues. Trimming took off 6 bases at V and 8 bases at J, with 13 bases between the two ends. The CDR3 protein is CASRKDPGGYTF. The CDR3 DNA sequence: TGTGCCAGCAGAAAAGACCCTGGAGGCTACACCTTC.

This clone was observed once. The CDR3 bases are TGTGCCTGGGGAGGGGCAGGGGCCGAGCAGTACTTC. Protein product: CAWGGAGAEQYF. V gene TRBV30 combines with J gene TRBJ2-7, with D tentatively TRBD1 or TRBD2 (6 bases each). The CDR3 is 12 residues long. The germline V and J ends were trimmed by 5 bases and 6 bases, with 14 bases remaining between them. The germline V gene encodes CDR1 GTSNPN and CDR2 SVGIG (reference sequence).

The gene calls are TRBV27 and TRBJ1-2; 7 bases fit TRBD1. J gave up 8 bases and V 6 bases, and 12 bases lay outside the gene matches. The CDR3 totals 14 residues. CDR1 MNHEY and CDR2 SMNVEV come from the germline V gene (reference sequence). The CDR3 coding sequence is TGTGCCAGCAGGGGAGGGGACAGTGTCTACGGCTACACCTTC. This translates into CASRGGDSVYGYTF.

This chain connects TRBV9 to TRBJ2-5; D is possibly TRBD2 (5 bases). V shed 4 bases and J shed 5 bases, with 12 bases lying between them. Germline values: CDR1 SGDLS, CDR2 YYNGEE. The CDR3 consists of 13 residues. The CDR3 sequence: CASSPSTTETQYF. The CDR3 coding sequence is TGTGCCAGCAGCCCTAGCACCACGGAGACCCAGTACTTC. The full variable domain, in which reference TRBV9 and TRBJ2-5 provide the parts outside the CDR3, is DSGVTQTPKHLITATGQRVTLRCSPRSGDLSVYWYQQSLDQGLQFLIQYYNGEERAKGNILERFSAQQFPDLHSELNLSSLELGDSALYFCASSPSTTETQYFGPGTRLLVL.

The V call is TRBV27, the J call TRBJ1-1, with D uncertain. V gave up 7 bases and J gave up 12 bases, with 24 bases separating them. The CDR3 is 14 residues long. The germline gives CDR1 MNHEY, CDR2 SMNVEV (reference sequence). CDR3 amino acids: CASKRPTGTGMTFF. The CDR3 DNA is TGTGCCAGCAAGCGACCAACTGGTACGGGAATGACTTTCTTT.

The rearrangement links TRBV28 to TRBJ1-5; 9 bases are shared with TRBD1. CDR1 and CDR2 (germline): MDHEN, SYDVKM. With V trimmed by 8 bases and J by 2 bases, 7 bases remained unmatched. The CDR3 extends over 15 amino acids. In DNA form, the CDR3 reads TGTGCCAGCTTACAGGACAGGGGTCGCAATCAGCCCCAGCATTTT. Translated, it gives CASLQDRGRNQPQHF.

The chain employs TRBV7-3 and TRBJ2-7; TRBD2 matches 9 bases. J gave up 2 bases and V 5 bases, and 7 bases lay outside the gene matches. Per germline, CDR1 SGHTA and CDR2 FQGTGA. The CDR3 sequence is 15 residues long. The CDR3 DNA follows: TGTGCCAGCAGCCCGGGGGGGACTAGCCCCTACGAGCAGTACTTC. Protein sequence: CASSPGGTSPYEQYF.

This CDR3 is CASSLPTSSHEQFF. The CDR3 nucleotides are TGTGCCAGCAGTTTACCCACTAGCTCGCATGAGCAGTTCTTC. The V call is TRBV27, the J call TRBJ2-1; D is perhaps TRBD2 (6 bases). Germline assignment: CDR1 MNHEY and CDR2 SMNVEV (reference sequence). The CDR3 spans 14 residues. V was shortened by 2 bases and J by 8 bases, with 13 bases between the two germline ends.

J is TRBJ2-7 and V is TRBV5-1; 7 positions match TRBD2. The germline gives CDR1 SGHRS, CDR2 YFSETQ. The CDR3 totals 15 residues. V trimming: 0 bases; J trimming: 4 bases; junction bases outside the gene matches: 7. Here the CDR3 DNA reads TGCGCCAGCAGCTTGGCCTTGGGAGGGGAGTACGAGCAGTACTTC. This sequence encodes CASSLALGGEYEQYF.

The chain uses TRBV12-3 or TRBV12-4 and TRBJ2-1; D ambiguous. The CDR3 contains 11 residues. V was trimmed by 1 base and J by 9 bases, leaving 4 bases between them. The CDR3 loop is CASSLVPEQFF. CDR3 nucleotides: TGTGCCAGCAGTTTAGTACCTGAGCAGTTCTTC.

This clone showed up just once. The chain is built from TRBV18 and TRBJ2-1; TRBD1 is a possible D gene (5 bases). CDR3 length: 15 residues. The germline V and J ends were trimmed by 3 bases and 3 bases, with 12 bases remaining between them. CDR1 is KGHSH and CDR2 is LQKENI in the germline V gene. Here the CDR3 DNA reads TGTGCCAGCTCACCGCGTTTGACAGACTACAATGAGCAGTTCTTC. The encoded protein is CASSPRLTDYNEQFF. Looking up the rest from reference TRBV18 and TRBJ2-1 gives the full variable domain: NAGVMQNPRHLVRRRGQEARLRCSPMKGHSHVYWYRQLPEEGLKFMVYLQKENIIDESGMPKERFSAEFPKEGPSILRIQQVVRGDSAAYFCASSPRLTDYNEQFFGPGTRLTVL.

V is TRBV18 and J is TRBJ1-1, with 10 bases that match TRBD1. The CDR3 is 15 residues long. Germline assignment: CDR1 KGHSH and CDR2 LQKENI. V dropped 3 bases and J dropped 2; count of bases not matched to a gene: 3. The CDR3 region is CASSPRTGGNTEAFF. DNA of the CDR3: TGTGCCAGCTCACCCCGGACAGGGGGTAACACTGAAGCTTTCTTT.

The chain uses TRBV28 and TRBJ2-1; 7 nucleotides line up with TRBD1. CDR3 size: 16 residues. After removal of 3 bases from V and 2 bases from J, the junction contained 7 bases not matched to a gene. Per the germline V gene, CDR1 is MDHEN and CDR2 is SYDVKM. CDR3 protein: CASSFVRDRAYNEQFF. The CDR3 DNA reads as TGTGCCAGCAGTTTCGTCCGGGACAGAGCCTACAATGAGCAGTTCTTC.

The genes are TRBV9 and TRBJ1-1, with a tentative D call TRBD1 (5 bases). The CDR3 is 17 amino acids. V lost 1 base to trimming and J lost 0 bases, with 16 bases between them. CDR1 is SGDLS and CDR2 is YYNGEE in the germline V gene. In DNA, the CDR3 is TGTGCCAGCAGCGTAATGGGGGAAATAGTCATGAACACTGAAGCTTTCTTT. Protein: CASSVMGEIVMNTEAFF.

CDR3 protein: CASSQRGLYGYTF. CDR3 DNA: TGTGCCAGCAGCCAAAGGGGGCTCTATGGCTACACCTTC. V and J are TRBV3-1 (or the pseudogene TRBV3-2) and TRBJ1-2; 7 positions agree with TRBD1. Germline CDR1 reads LGHDT; CDR2 reads YNNKEL (reference sequence). CDR3 length: 13 amino acids. V trimming: 2 bases; J trimming: 4 bases; junction bases outside the gene matches: 1.

The rearrangement uses TRBV28 and TRBJ2-1; D uncertain. CDR1 is MDHEN and CDR2 is SYDVKM in the germline V gene. CDR3 length: 12 amino acids. Trimming stripped 7 bases from V and 8 bases from J, with 12 bases between. CDR3 nucleotide sequence: TGTGCCAGCACCAGTAGAGAGGATGAGCAGTTCTTC. Its translation: CASTSREDEQFF.

The genes are TRBV6-5 and TRBJ1-2; D not certain. The CDR3 runs 11 residues. Germline V gene sequence: CDR1 MNHEY, CDR2 SVGAGI. V was trimmed by 6 bases and J by 2 bases, leaving 4 bases between them. Here the CDR3 DNA reads TGTGCCAGCAGGCGGAACTATGGCTACACCTTC. It encodes CASRRNYGYTF.

V usage is TRBV5-6 and J usage is TRBJ1-1; 10 bases map to TRBD1. Germline values: CDR1 SGHDT, CDR2 YYEEEE. With V trimmed by 4 bases and J by 5 bases, 14 bases remained unmatched. This CDR3 is built from 17 residues. CDR3 bases: TGTGCCAGCAGCAACCCGGGACAGGGGCTGAGAGGGACTGAAGCTTTCTTT. It yields the protein CASSNPGQGLRGTEAFF.

This clone has just a few counts. The chain couples TRBV6-5 to TRBJ2-1, with D perhaps matching TRBD1 or TRBD2 (5 bases each). CDR3 length equals 14 residues. V dropped 10 bases and J dropped 2 bases, with 15 bases sitting between them. CDR1 and CDR2 (germline): MNHEY, SVGAGI. CDR3 amino acids: CATSGAPPYNEQFF. The CDR3 DNA reads TGTGCCACCTCCGGGGCGCCGCCCTACAATGAGCAGTTCTTC.